Below, 20 T cell receptor beta chains from the same sample are listed, as sequenced in a study of T-cell reconstitution after alpha-beta-depleted transplantation in children. Preparation of the TCRbeta library used unique molecular identifiers. TCRdb reprocessed the PCR reads via MiXCR and lists one record per CDR3 protein. The sample lists 450,000 to 500,000 distinct CDR3 sequences, about 12% occurring once. Sequencing used PBMCs from the stem cell graft donor, obtained from the stem cell graft. The receptor set was obtained from a human donor who donated a stem cell graft to a child with combined immunodeficiency.

This clonotype was counted many times. The V call is TRBV10-3, the J call TRBJ2-6; D ambiguous. This CDR3 region has 14 residues. Trimming shortened V by 10 bases and J by 4 bases, and 14 bases separated the two germline ends. CDR1 is ENHRY, CDR2 SYGVKD, per germline. The CDR3 region is CARTRWSGANVLTF. Here the CDR3 DNA reads TGTGCCAGGACGCGGTGGTCAGGGGCCAACGTCCTGACTTTC.

This clonotype was counted only a few times. The chain joins TRBV15 to TRBJ2-3; D call uncertain. From germline, CDR1 is LNHNV and CDR2 YYDKDF (reference sequence). The CDR3 covers 13 residues. V gave up 1 base and J gave up 2 bases, with 4 bases separating them. For the CDR3, the DNA is TGTGCCACCAGCAGAGCGAACACAGATACGCAGTATTTT. This codes for CATSRANTDTQYF.

This clonotype was detected a few times. V is TRBV5-4 and J is TRBJ1-3; TRBD1 is a possible D gene (6 bases). The CDR3 is made up of 16 amino acids. Trimming cost V 4 bases and J 0 bases, with 14 bases left between them. In germline, CDR1 is SGHNT, CDR2 YYREEE (reference sequence). Here the CDR3 DNA reads TGTGCCAGCAGCCTGGACGACAGGCTCTCTGGAAACACCATATATTTT. This translates into CASSLDDRLSGNTIYF.

This rearrangement joins TRBV7-9 to TRBJ1-1; the match to TRBD1 covers 7 bases. Germline V gene sequence: CDR1 SEHNR, CDR2 FQNEAQ (reference sequence). Unmatched junction bases numbered 2, after V lost 1 base and J lost 6 bases. The CDR3 covers 13 residues. In nucleotides, the CDR3 is TGTGCCAGCAGCTTAGGAGACAGGGCTGAAGCTTTCTTT. Translation gives CASSLGDRAEAFF.

The CDR3, as DNA: TGCGCCAGCAGCAACTTAGTCGGGGGCGGGGATACGCAGTATTTT. Protein sequence: CASSNLVGGGDTQYF. This chain links TRBV4-3 with TRBJ2-3, with D tentatively TRBD1 or TRBD2 (6 bases each). The germline V gene has CDR1 LGHNA and CDR2 YSLEER. The CDR3 totals 15 residues. Trimming removed 5 bases at V and 6 bases at J, with 18 bases between.

This clonotype was seen more than once but under ten times. J is TRBJ2-3 and V is TRBV12-3 or TRBV12-4; maybe TRBD2 (6 bases). Trimming cost V 6 bases and J 0 bases, with 19 bases left between them. The CDR3 length is 17 residues. The DNA for the CDR3 is TGTGCCAGCAGCCGAGGGACTGCCGCCTTAAGCACAGATACGCAGTATTTT. This codes for CASSRGTAALSTDTQYF.

This clonotype was detected only a few times. The genes are TRBV12-3 or TRBV12-4 and TRBJ1-2, with D hard to call. Trimming left V 5 bases short and J 6 bases short, with 16 bases between. The CDR3 length is 14 residues. CDR3 protein: CASSMTKSSDGYTF. For the CDR3, the DNA is TGTGCCAGCAGTATGACAAAATCATCGGATGGCTACACCTTC.

V is TRBV29-1 and J is TRBJ1-1; 8 nucleotides align to TRBD1. The CDR3 totals 13 residues. V shed 7 bases, J shed 3 bases, and the junction held 7 bases outside the gene matches. CDR1 is SQVTM, CDR2 ANQGSEA, per germline. This CDR3 is CSAGEQGDTEAFF. The CDR3, as DNA: TGCAGCGCTGGGGAACAGGGGGACACTGAAGCTTTCTTT. Based on the CDR3 plus reference TRBV29-1 and TRBJ1-1, the full variable domain is SAVISQKPSRDICQRGTSLTIQCQVDSQVTMMFWYRQQPGQSLTLIATANQGSEATYESGFVIDKFPISRPNLTFSTLTVSNMSPEDSSIYLCSAGEQGDTEAFFGQGTRLTVV.

In this sample, this clonotype turned up many times. The rearrangement uses TRBV5-1 and TRBJ2-1, with 9 bases fitting TRBD2. Germline assignment: CDR1 SGHRS and CDR2 YFSETQ. The CDR3 sequence is 16 residues long. The trim removed 2 bases at V and 2 bases at J, leaving 5 bases unmatched. CDR3 sequence reads: CASSLLAGDTYNEQFF. The CDR3 nucleotides are TGCGCCAGCAGCTTATTAGCGGGGGATACCTACAATGAGCAGTTCTTC.

CDR3 amino acids: CASSPMSSSDTQYF. DNA for the CDR3: TGTGCCAGCAGCCCAATGAGCTCCTCAGATACGCAGTATTTT. The genes are TRBV12-3 or TRBV12-4 and TRBJ2-3; no firm D call. V was pared by 6 bases and J by 4 bases, with 14 bases between. The CDR3 spans 14 residues.

The rearrangement uses TRBV12-3 or TRBV12-4 and TRBJ2-1; D unclear. V gave up 6 bases and J gave up 2 bases, with 8 bases separating them. The CDR3 has 13 amino acids. CDR3 coding DNA: TGTGCCAGCAGCCACCGACCCTACAATGAGCAGTTCTTC. Translation gives CASSHRPYNEQFF.

This clonotype was seen a handful of times. The chain has TRBV3-1 and TRBJ2-5; 7 bases are a match to TRBD2. This CDR3 region has 15 residues. CDR1 is LGHDT and CDR2 is YNNKEL in the germline V gene (reference sequence). V shed 0 bases, J shed 7 bases, and the junction held 8 bases outside the gene matches. The CDR3 spells CASSQDYELAWTQYF. The CDR3 nucleotides are TGTGCCAGCAGCCAAGATTATGAACTAGCGTGGACCCAGTACTTC.

The V gene is TRBV11-2, the J gene TRBJ2-3, with D possibly being TRBD1 or TRBD2 (5 bases each). Germline CDR1 and CDR2: SGHAT and FQNNGV. The CDR3 runs 16 residues. Trimming took off 3 bases at V and 0 bases at J, with 13 bases between the two ends. The CDR3 DNA reads as TGTGCCAGCAGCTTGGGGGAAAACGAGAGCACAGATACGCAGTATTTT. Protein product: CASSLGENESTDTQYF.

This clonotype has a handful of counts. The gene calls are TRBV4-2 and TRBJ2-3; TRBD2 is a possible D gene (7 bases). The germline CDR1 and CDR2 sequences are LGHNA and YNFKEQ. V lost 0 bases and J lost 3, with 16 bases in between. This CDR3 spans 17 amino acids. The CDR3 nucleotides read TGTGCCAGCAGCCAAGAACTCGCGGGGGCGGGTACAGATACGCAGTATTTT. The encoded protein is CASSQELAGAGTDTQYF.

V and J are TRBV6-1 and TRBJ1-6, with D tentatively TRBD1 (6 bases). Germline CDR1 is MNHNS and CDR2 is SASEGT. Trimming took 7 bases from V and 9 from J, leaving 19 bases between them. The CDR3 runs 15 residues. CDR3 sequence reads: CASTLTGLVGSPLHF. The CDR3 region has the DNA TGTGCCAGCACTCTAACAGGGTTGGTGGGTTCACCCCTCCACTTT.

This clonotype occurred a few times. The rearrangement joins TRBV12-3 or TRBV12-4 to TRBJ2-7; D is possibly TRBD1 (6 bases). This CDR3 comprises 15 residues. V lost 6 bases and J lost 0, with 15 bases in between. The CDR3 is CASSPRTEPSYEQYF. The CDR3, as DNA: TGTGCCAGCAGCCCAAGGACAGAACCCTCCTACGAGCAGTACTTC.

The chain has TRBV11-2 and TRBJ2-1, with D hard to call. The CDR3 covers 13 residues. The germline V gene encodes CDR1 SGHAT and CDR2 FQNNGV. Between the trimmed V and J ends, which lost 0 bases and 9 bases, there was a span of 9 bases. DNA for the CDR3: TGTGCCAGCAGCTTAGATTCGGGCTTTGAGCAGTTCTTC. Amino acid sequence: CASSLDSGFEQFF.

V is TRBV28 and J is TRBJ1-2; no firm D call. The CDR3 runs 14 residues. The V gene lost 4 bases and the J gene lost 8 bases, with 17 bases spanning the gap. From germline, CDR1 is MDHEN and CDR2 SYDVKM. CDR3 sequence: CASSWVRGYIGYTF. DNA for the CDR3: TGTGCCAGCAGTTGGGTCCGAGGGTATATCGGCTACACCTTC.

This chain uses TRBV29-1 with TRBJ1-2; 9 positions agree with TRBD1. Germline lookup yields CDR1 SQVTM and CDR2 ANQGSEA. V was pared by 4 bases and J by 2 bases, with 8 bases of the junction left unmatched. CDR3 length: 15 amino acids. The CDR3 region has the DNA TGCAGCGTTGCTACCCACGACAGGGGGAACTATGGCTACACCTTC. It specifies CSVATHDRGNYGYTF.

The table lists this clonotype with a few counts. V is TRBV29-1 and J is TRBJ1-2; possible D gene TRBD1, 6 bases. The CDR3 is 14 residues long. V was trimmed by 3 bases and J by 0 bases, leaving 11 bases between them. The germline gives CDR1 SQVTM, CDR2 ANQGSEA. CDR3 sequence reads: CSVDSGASNYGYTF. Here the CDR3 DNA reads TGCAGCGTTGATTCGGGGGCTTCTAACTATGGCTACACCTTC. Filled out from reference TRBV29-1 and TRBJ1-2, the complete variable domain reads SAVISQKPSRDICQRGTSLTIQCQVDSQVTMMFWYRQQPGQSLTLIATANQGSEATYESGFVIDKFPISRPNLTFSTLTVSNMSPEDSSIYLCSVDSGASNYGYTFGSGTRLTVV.